These T cell receptor beta chains were read from a single sample in a study of cytomegalovirus exposure and HLA in healthy donors. Data came from immunoSEQ multiplex PCR; TCRdb stores just in-frame clones and leaves some out. The table has about 330,000 clones, approximately 90% seen once. Sequenced sample: PBMCs. The receptors were sampled from a woman aged 18-35 years in good health and CMV-seronegative. Both conserved end residues are part of each CDR3. Fields, in order: V gene, J gene, clone size, D gene, CDR3 DNA, CDR3 protein. A D gene is named only where the DNA matches it firmly. Size is omitted from some rows. Given values are once, few, many or a class for expanded clones.

v_call: TRBV6-5; j_call: TRBJ2-5; clone_size: .; d_call: TRBD1; cdr3_nt: TGTGCCAGCACCAAGGACAGGGGATTCGAGACCCAGTACTTC; cdr3_aa: CASTKDRGFETQYF
v_call: TRBV6-5; j_call: TRBJ2-7; clone_size: .; d_call: TRBD2; cdr3_nt: TGTGCCAGCAGTTACTATAGCGGGAGCACCGGCGAGCAGTACTTC; cdr3_aa: CASSYYSGSTGEQYF
v_call: TRBV19; j_call: TRBJ1-5; clone_size: .; d_call: .; cdr3_nt: TGTGCCAGTAGCACAGGGTGGGCGAGCAATCAGCCCCAGCATTTT; cdr3_aa: CASSTGWASNQPQHF
v_call: TRBV5-6; j_call: TRBJ2-7; clone_size: .; d_call: .; cdr3_nt: TGTGCCAGCAGCTGGACTGGTACCTACGAGCAGTACTTC; cdr3_aa: CASSWTGTYEQYF
v_call: TRBV7-2; j_call: TRBJ1-2; clone_size: .; d_call: .; cdr3_nt: TGTGCCAGCAGCTCCCCTCCCGGTGGCTACACCTTC; cdr3_aa: CASSSPPGGYTF
v_call: TRBV7-3; j_call: TRBJ2-1; clone_size: .; d_call: TRBD1; cdr3_nt: TGTGCCAGCAGCTTAGACAGGGACCTTCCAAATGAGCAGTTCTTC; cdr3_aa: CASSLDRDLPNEQFF
v_call: TRBV5-4; j_call: TRBJ1-2; clone_size: .; d_call: .; cdr3_nt: TGTGCCAGCAGCTTGGAAGGGGGCTATGGCTACACCTTC; cdr3_aa: CASSLEGGYGYTF
v_call: TRBV6-5; j_call: TRBJ1-4; clone_size: .; d_call: .; cdr3_nt: TGTGCCAGCAGTTACTCCGGAGGGAATGAAAAACTGTTTTTT; cdr3_aa: CASSYSGGNEKLFF
v_call: TRBV11-2; j_call: TRBJ1-1; clone_size: .; d_call: TRBD1; cdr3_nt: TGTGCCAGCAGCCCAGGCCAGGACAGGTGGGGCACTGAAGCTTTCTTT; cdr3_aa: CASSPGQDRWGTEAFF
v_call: TRBV9; j_call: TRBJ1-1; clone_size: .; d_call: TRBD1; cdr3_nt: TGTGCCAGCAGCGTAGCGGGACAGGGATCCACTGAAGCTTTCTTT; cdr3_aa: CASSVAGQGSTEAFF
v_call: TRBV4-3; j_call: TRBJ2-5; clone_size: once; d_call: TRBD1; cdr3_nt: TGCGCCAGCAGTCTGCAGGGGGAAGAGACCCAGTACTTC; cdr3_aa: CASSLQGEETQYF
v_call: TRBV6-1; j_call: TRBJ2-1; clone_size: .; d_call: TRBD1; cdr3_nt: TGTGCCAGCATCCTGGGACAGGGGGCCTACAATGAGCAGTTCTTC; cdr3_aa: CASILGQGAYNEQFF
v_call: TRBV27; j_call: TRBJ2-1; clone_size: .; d_call: TRBD2; cdr3_nt: TGTGCCAGCAGCCCCGGGACTAGCGGGAAGGACGAGCAGTTCTTC; cdr3_aa: CASSPGTSGKDEQFF
v_call: TRBV4-2; j_call: TRBJ2-1; clone_size: once; d_call: TRBD2; cdr3_nt: TGTGCCAGCAGCCAAGCCCTACTAGCGGGAGGAGTAAATGAGCAGTTCTTC; cdr3_aa: CASSQALLAGGVNEQFF
v_call: TRBV7-9; j_call: TRBJ2-1; clone_size: once; d_call: TRBD2; cdr3_nt: TGTGCCAGCAGCTTAGTAGCGGGAGCCTACAATGAGCAGTTCTTC; cdr3_aa: CASSLVAGAYNEQFF
v_call: TRBV5-4; j_call: TRBJ1-1; clone_size: .; d_call: .; cdr3_nt: TGTGCCAGCGTTGGCCCCGGGGCTGAAGCTTTCTTT; cdr3_aa: CASVGPGAEAFF
v_call: TRBV29-1; j_call: TRBJ2-2; clone_size: .; d_call: .; cdr3_nt: TGCAGCGTTAGACAGGTAGCCACCGGGGAGCTGTTTTTT; cdr3_aa: CSVRQVATGELFF
v_call: TRBV6-5; j_call: TRBJ2-1; clone_size: .; d_call: TRBD2; cdr3_nt: TGTGCCAGCAGTTACTCGTCTAGCGGGAGTTACGGTGAGCAGTTCTTC; cdr3_aa: CASSYSSSGSYGEQFF
v_call: TRBV6-5; j_call: TRBJ2-7; clone_size: .; d_call: .; cdr3_nt: TGTGCCAGCAGGGAATTTGGGCAATACGAGCAGTACTTC; cdr3_aa: CASREFGQYEQYF
v_call: TRBV13; j_call: TRBJ2-7; clone_size: .; d_call: .; cdr3_nt: TGTGCCAGCAGCCCAGCCAGCGTCAGGGGTATAAGCTACGAGCAGTACTTC; cdr3_aa: CASSPASVRGISYEQYF
v_call: TRBV27; j_call: TRBJ2-1; clone_size: .; d_call: .; cdr3_nt: TGTGCCAGCACTTTCCGTAAAAGCGCCAACTCCTACAATGAGCAGTTCTTC; cdr3_aa: CASTFRKSANSYNEQFF
v_call: TRBV6-5; j_call: TRBJ2-5; clone_size: .; d_call: .; cdr3_nt: TGTGCCAGCAGTTACTCAGAGGGGGAGTTGGGGGAGACCCAGTACTTC; cdr3_aa: CASSYSEGELGETQYF
v_call: TRBV5-1; j_call: TRBJ2-7; clone_size: .; d_call: TRBD1; cdr3_nt: TGCGCCAGCAGCTTGGGGGTCGGGACAGGGGTGTACGAGCAGTACTTC; cdr3_aa: CASSLGVGTGVYEQYF
v_call: TRBV29-1; j_call: TRBJ1-2; clone_size: .; d_call: .; cdr3_nt: TGCAGCGATCGACAGGTGGGCTATGGCTACACCTTC; cdr3_aa: CSDRQVGYGYTF
v_call: TRBV6-5; j_call: TRBJ2-7; clone_size: few; d_call: TRBD1; cdr3_nt: TGTGCCAGCAGTTACTCGACAGGGGTCTACGAGCAGTACTTC; cdr3_aa: CASSYSTGVYEQYF
v_call: TRBV6-5; j_call: TRBJ2-5; clone_size: .; d_call: .; cdr3_nt: TGTGCCAGCAGTTTCCCGGGAGCCCCAGAGACCCAGTACTTC; cdr3_aa: CASSFPGAPETQYF
v_call: TRBV5-1; j_call: TRBJ2-7; clone_size: .; d_call: .; cdr3_nt: TGCGCCAGCAGCGAGACAGCTGCGAGTCTCGAGCAGTACTTC; cdr3_aa: CASSETAASLEQYF
v_call: TRBV6-5; j_call: TRBJ2-2; clone_size: .; d_call: TRBD1; cdr3_nt: TGTGCCAGCAGTTACGACAGGGAGAACACCGGGGAGCTGTTTTTT; cdr3_aa: CASSYDRENTGELFF
v_call: TRBV25-1; j_call: TRBJ1-3; clone_size: .; d_call: .; cdr3_nt: TGTGCCAGCAGTGAGTACAGGAGCTCTGGAAACACCATATATTTT; cdr3_aa: CASSEYRSSGNTIYF
v_call: TRBV7-2; j_call: TRBJ1-3; clone_size: .; d_call: TRBD1; cdr3_nt: TGTGCCAGCAGCCAACATCAGACAGGGGCTGGAAACACCATATATTTT; cdr3_aa: CASSQHQTGAGNTIYF
v_call: TRBV11-2; j_call: TRBJ1-2; clone_size: .; d_call: TRBD1; cdr3_nt: TGTGCCAGCAGCTTAGCCGGGACAGGGACGGATGGCTACACCTTC; cdr3_aa: CASSLAGTGTDGYTF
v_call: TRBV2; j_call: TRBJ2-1; clone_size: .; d_call: TRBD2; cdr3_nt: TGTGCCAGCAGTCCACTAGCGGGAGGCTTAAATGAGCAGTTCTTC; cdr3_aa: CASSPLAGGLNEQFF
v_call: TRBV18; j_call: TRBJ1-1; clone_size: .; d_call: .; cdr3_nt: TGTGCCAGCTCACCGGGACCGGGGGAGGGGACTGAAGCTTTCTTT; cdr3_aa: CASSPGPGEGTEAFF
v_call: TRBV4-3; j_call: TRBJ2-3; clone_size: .; d_call: TRBD2; cdr3_nt: TGCGCCAGCAGCCAAGACCCTAGCGGGAGTTCAGATACGCAGTATTTT; cdr3_aa: CASSQDPSGSSDTQYF
v_call: TRBV7-9; j_call: TRBJ1-1; clone_size: once; d_call: .; cdr3_nt: TGTGCCAGCAGCCCCGTAGGACAGAGAACTGAAGCTTTCTTT; cdr3_aa: CASSPVGQRTEAFF
v_call: TRBV29-1; j_call: TRBJ2-1; clone_size: .; d_call: .; cdr3_nt: TGCAGCGTTGAAGCCCCAGGGGCGCGGTACAATGAGCAGTTCTTC; cdr3_aa: CSVEAPGARYNEQFF
v_call: TRBV28; j_call: TRBJ2-1; clone_size: once; d_call: TRBD2; cdr3_nt: TGTGCCAGCAGTTCACTAGCGGGAAACTACAATGAGCAGTTCTTC; cdr3_aa: CASSSLAGNYNEQFF
v_call: TRBV15; j_call: TRBJ2-1; clone_size: .; d_call: .; cdr3_nt: TGTGCCACCAGCAGAGCGGGGGCCTACAATGAGCAGTTCTTC; cdr3_aa: CATSRAGAYNEQFF
v_call: TRBV7-2; j_call: TRBJ2-7; clone_size: .; d_call: .; cdr3_nt: TGTGCCAGCAGCGCCACCAGGGACTCCCCCTACGAGCAGTACTTC; cdr3_aa: CASSATRDSPYEQYF
v_call: TRBV2; j_call: TRBJ2-1; clone_size: .; d_call: .; cdr3_nt: TGTGCCAGCAGTGAGCAGGGCGAGAACGAGCAGTTCTTC; cdr3_aa: CASSEQGENEQFF
v_call: TRBV5-6; j_call: TRBJ1-1; clone_size: .; d_call: .; cdr3_nt: TGTGCCAGCAGCTTGGCAGGGATGAACACTGAAGCTTTCTTT; cdr3_aa: CASSLAGMNTEAFF
v_call: TRBV11-3; j_call: TRBJ2-7; clone_size: once; d_call: TRBD1; cdr3_nt: TGTGCCAGCAGCCCCGGGACAGGGTCGGTGGAGCAGTACTTC; cdr3_aa: CASSPGTGSVEQYF
v_call: TRBV7-2; j_call: TRBJ2-7; clone_size: .; d_call: TRBD2; cdr3_nt: TGTGCCAGCAGCTTGACAACTAGCGGGGTAGCCTTCTACGAGCAGTACTTC; cdr3_aa: CASSLTTSGVAFYEQYF
v_call: TRBV19; j_call: TRBJ2-5; clone_size: .; d_call: TRBD1; cdr3_nt: TGTGCCAGTAGTGAGACAGGGGTAGAGACCCAGTACTTC; cdr3_aa: CASSETGVETQYF
v_call: TRBV19; j_call: TRBJ1-5; clone_size: .; d_call: TRBD1; cdr3_nt: TGTGCCAGTAGTATAGCAGGCGGACAGGTCTTTTACAATCAGCCCCAGCATTTT; cdr3_aa: CASSIAGGQVFYNQPQHF
v_call: TRBV28; j_call: TRBJ1-5; clone_size: once; d_call: TRBD1; cdr3_nt: TGTGCCAGCAGTTTCCGGGACAGGGGAACCTATAGCAATCAGCCCCAGCATTTT; cdr3_aa: CASSFRDRGTYSNQPQHF